Below, one TCR beta chain is given with its context. Measured with immunoSEQ multiplex PCR; TCRdb has only the in-frame clones, and not every one. The table has more than 35,000 clones, more than 70% seen once. The data are from a study of T cell changes during pregnancy in multiple sclerosis. V lost 0 bases, J lost 0 bases, and 7 bases lay in between. Germline CDR1 is SGHRS and CDR2 is YFSETQ. The CDR3 covers 14 residues. The source is a female donor in good health, enrolled as a control in a pregnancy study. The sample was CD8+ T cells from peripheral blood mononuclear cells, taken after pregnancy. This chain links TRBV5-1 with TRBJ2-7; D ambiguous. For the CDR3, the DNA is TGCGCCAGCAGCTTGGCGTGGAGCTCCTACGAGCAGTACTTC. Amino acid sequence: CASSLAWSSYEQYF.